A single sample is the source of the 26 T cell receptor beta chains below, sequenced in a study of T cells of healthy individuals. TCRdb re-analysed the 5' RACE reads in MiXCR, keeping a single row per CDR3 protein. The sample lists some 69,000 distinct CDR3 sequences, 15% to 20% occurring once. The receptors shown here come from a human donor in good health.

This rearrangement joins TRBV5-1 to TRBJ2-2; a possible D gene is TRBD2 (5 bases). The V gene lost 9 bases and the J gene lost 6 bases, with 12 bases spanning the gap. The germline V gene encodes CDR1 SGHRS and CDR2 YFSETQ. The CDR3 runs to 12 residues. As DNA, the CDR3 is TGCGCCACCGAGAGGGATGCCGGGGAGCTGTTTTTT. Encoded protein: CATERDAGELFF.

The count of this clonotype is one. The chain employs TRBV7-9 and TRBJ1-2; D call uncertain. CDR3 length: 14 residues. V was pared by 1 base and J by 3 bases, with 9 bases between. The germline V gene encodes CDR1 SEHNR and CDR2 FQNEAQ (reference sequence). The CDR3 DNA reads as TGTGCCAGCAGCTTAGGCCCGCTTTACTATGGCTACACCTTC. Its protein product is CASSLGPLYYGYTF.

J is TRBJ2-7 and V is TRBV4-2, with TRBD2 matching over 11 bases. The CDR3 totals 16 residues. Germline V gives CDR1 LGHNA, CDR2 YNFKEQ. V lost 2 bases and J lost 3; bases outside the gene matches: 6. Here the CDR3 DNA reads TGTGCCAGCAGCCAATTGACCGGGACTAGCGGCTACGAGCAGTACTTC. It codes for CASSQLTGTSGYEQYF.

This clonotype was seen a few times. The rearrangement joins TRBV10-3 to TRBJ1-4; 7 nucleotides match TRBD1. Germline CDR1 reads ENHRY; CDR2 reads SYGVKD. Trimming removed 0 bases from V and 7 bases from J; junction bases left unmatched: 5. CDR3 length equals 15 residues. CDR3 coding DNA: TGTGCCATCAGTGAGTCGACAGGGATCGGTGAAAAACTGTTTTTT. Amino acids: CAISESTGIGEKLFF.

There are many counts of this clonotype. The chain has TRBV19 and TRBJ1-1, with 8 bases identical to TRBD1. Germline V CDR1 and CDR2: LNHDA, SQIVND (reference sequence). With 4 bases clipped from V and 4 bases from J, the junction kept 11 bases outside the gene matches. CDR3 length: 16 residues. The CDR3 nucleotides read TGTGCCAGTAGTACGGGAACAGGGGGAGGGGGCACTGAAGCTTTCTTT. Protein sequence: CASSTGTGGGGTEAFF.

This clonotype was picked up a small number of times. The gene calls are TRBV20-1 and TRBJ2-1; 8 bases agree with TRBD2. V lost 8 bases, J lost 5 bases, and 5 bases stayed unmatched. CDR1 and CDR2 from the germline V gene are DFQATT and SNEGSKA (reference sequence). This CDR3 comprises 12 residues. The CDR3 DNA reads TGCAGTACAGGTAGCGGGGACAATGAGCAGTTCTTC. Protein sequence: CSTGSGDNEQFF.

The chain joins TRBV5-5 to TRBJ2-6, with D possibly TRBD2 on 5 matching bases. This CDR3 spans 18 amino acids. Germline V gene data show CDR1 as SGHKS and CDR2 as YYEKEE (reference sequence). Trimming left V 4 bases short and J 0 bases short, with 17 bases between. Written as DNA, the CDR3 is TGTGCCAGCAGCCATCCCCCGGGAACAAGCTCTGGGGCCAACGTCCTGACTTTC. This sequence encodes CASSHPPGTSSGANVLTF.

This clonotype showed up many times. The chain employs TRBV29-1 and TRBJ2-1; D assignment may be TRBD1 or TRBD2 (6 bases each). V dropped 5 bases and J dropped 7 bases, with 15 bases sitting between them. In germline, CDR1 is SQVTM, CDR2 ANQGSEA. The CDR3 loop spans 13 amino acids. CDR3 protein: CSVWKGGLNEQFF. CDR3 in DNA: TGCAGCGTTTGGAAGGGGGGTTTAAATGAGCAGTTCTTC.

CDR3 region: CATSRDRPLSGGPLTDTQYF. CDR3 nucleotides: TGTGCCACCAGCAGAGATCGACCTCTTAGCGGGGGGCCTCTCACAGATACGCAGTATTTT. V is TRBV15 and J is TRBJ2-3; TRBD2 matches at 10 bases. The germline gives CDR1 LNHNV, CDR2 YYDKDF (reference sequence). V was clipped by 0 bases and J by 2 bases; unmatched bases: 14. The CDR3 loop spans 20 amino acids.

This clonotype was picked up many times. The chain joins TRBV7-9 to TRBJ1-1; D is undetermined. This CDR3 is built from 13 residues. Germline V gene data show CDR1 as SEHNR and CDR2 as FQNEAQ (reference sequence). V was shortened by 5 bases and J by 0 bases, with 7 bases between the two germline ends. The CDR3 region is CASSRTVNTEAFF. As DNA, the CDR3 is TGTGCCAGCAGCCGGACGGTGAACACTGAAGCTTTCTTT.

This clonotype came up many times. The genes are TRBV11-2 and TRBJ2-1; no clear D. The CDR3 extends over 13 amino acids. V shed 3 bases and J shed 4 bases, with 7 bases lying between them. Germline loops: CDR1 SGHAT, CDR2 FQNNGV. CDR3 nucleotides: TGTGCCAGCAGCTTGATGGTATACAATGAGCAGTTCTTC. It translates to CASSLMVYNEQFF. The whole variable domain, remainder taken from reference TRBV11-2 and TRBJ2-1, is EAGVAQSPRYKIIEKRQSVAFWCNPISGHATLYWYQQILGQGPKLLIQFQNNGVVDDSQLPKDRFSAERLKGVDSTLKIQPAKLEDSAVYLCASSLMVYNEQFFGPGTRLTVL.

The V gene is TRBV15, the J gene TRBJ2-7; D not resolved. CDR3 length equals 13 residues. Trimming shortened V by 0 bases and J by 4 bases, and 7 bases separated the two germline ends. In germline, CDR1 is LNHNV, CDR2 YYDKDF (reference sequence). The CDR3 bases are TGTGCCACCAGCAGAGATTCTGGATACGAGCAGTACTTC. Its protein product is CATSRDSGYEQYF.

By sample share, this clonotype is medium-sized (0.01 to 0.1%). This chain links TRBV20-1 with TRBJ2-2; 9 bases agree with TRBD1. Per germline, CDR1 DFQATT and CDR2 SNEGSKA (reference sequence). The length of the CDR3 is 14 residues. Unmatched junction bases numbered 8, after V lost 6 bases and J lost 6 bases. CDR3 residues: CSAKDRGRAGELFF. The CDR3 DNA reads as TGCAGTGCCAAGGACAGGGGAAGGGCCGGGGAGCTGTTTTTT.

This rearrangement joins TRBV7-8 to TRBJ2-2, with 10 bases aligning to TRBD2. Trimming removed 4 bases from V and 5 bases from J; junction bases left unmatched: 7. Germline CDR1 is SGHVS and CDR2 is FQNEAQ. CDR3 length: 16 amino acids. CDR3 sequence: CASSSKREGRTGELFF. CDR3 DNA: TGTGCCAGCAGCTCAAAGCGGGAGGGCCGAACCGGGGAGCTGTTTTTT.

By share, this clonotype counts as medium-sized (0.01 to 0.1%). V and J are TRBV14 and TRBJ2-1; TRBD2 might be the D (6 bases). The CDR3 consists of 15 residues. With 6 bases removed from V and 6 bases from J, the gap between germline ends came to 18 bases. The germline V gene has CDR1 SGHDN and CDR2 FVKESK. CDR3 nucleotide sequence: TGTGCCAGCAGTGGCGGAGGGCCACGACCCAATGAGCAGTTCTTC. It translates to CASSGGGPRPNEQFF.

This clonotype was counted many times. The rearrangement joins TRBV28 to TRBJ1-2; 7 nucleotides agree with TRBD1. The germline V gene encodes CDR1 MDHEN and CDR2 SYDVKM. The length of the CDR3 is 13 residues. The junction had 6 bases not matched to a gene; V was cut back by 7 bases and J by 4 bases. CDR3 residues: CASILTGSYGYTF. The CDR3 region has the DNA TGTGCCAGCATTCTGACAGGGTCCTATGGCTACACCTTC.

The sample holds one count of this clonotype. The V and J genes are TRBV29-1 and TRBJ2-7; a possible D gene is TRBD2 (6 bases). This CDR3 has 13 amino acids. From germline, CDR1 is SQVTM and CDR2 ANQGSEA. Trimming stripped 5 bases from V and 0 bases from J, with 11 bases between. The CDR3 region has the DNA TGCAGCGTTCTATTAGCGGACTCCTACGAGCAGTACTTC. As protein: CSVLLADSYEQYF.

This chain uses TRBV9 with TRBJ2-3, with D unclear. Germline V gene data show CDR1 as SGDLS and CDR2 as YYNGEE. V dropped 2 bases and J dropped 4 bases, with 5 bases sitting between them. CDR3 size: 12 residues. CDR3 DNA sequence: TGTGCCAGCAGCGTGGCAGCAGATACGCAGTATTTT. This gives the protein CASSVAADTQYF.

The table lists this clonotype with many counts. V is TRBV12-3 or TRBV12-4 and J is TRBJ1-2; 8 nucleotides agree with TRBD1. CDR3 length: 13 amino acids. J was trimmed by 8 bases and V by 3 bases; bases with no gene match: 5. The CDR3 spells CASSFETGDGYTF. In DNA, the CDR3 is TGTGCCAGCAGTTTTGAGACAGGGGACGGCTACACCTTC.

This clonotype was seen only a few times. The chain couples TRBV2 to TRBJ1-1, with D tentatively TRBD1 (5 bases). The germline V gene encodes CDR1 SNHLY and CDR2 FYNNEI. The CDR3 is 13 residues long. V was shortened by 10 bases and J by 0 bases, with 12 bases between the two germline ends. In DNA, the CDR3 is TGTGCCACCTCAGGGATCGTGAACACTGAAGCTTTCTTT. Encoded protein: CATSGIVNTEAFF. Full variable domain (rest looked up from reference TRBV2 and TRBJ1-1): EPEVTQTPSHQVTQMGQEVILRCVPISNHLYFYWYRQILGQKVEFLVSFYNNEISEKSEIFDDQFSVERPDGSNFTLKIRSTKLEDSAMYFCATSGIVNTEAFFGQGTRLTVV.

The chain couples TRBV28 to TRBJ1-2, with D tentatively TRBD1 (6 bases). Trimming removed 9 bases from V and 4 bases from J, with 18 bases in between. This CDR3 has 14 amino acids. In germline, CDR1 is MDHEN, CDR2 SYDVKM. As DNA, the CDR3 is TGTGCCAGTCTCACAGGGTCAGAGGCCTATGGCTACACCTTC. As protein: CASLTGSEAYGYTF.

This clonotype was recorded many times. V gene TRBV4-3 combines with J gene TRBJ2-2; the match to TRBD1 covers 8 bases. Unmatched junction bases numbered 7, after V lost 4 bases and J lost 3 bases. Germline V gene data show CDR1 as LGHNA and CDR2 as YSLEER. The CDR3 consists of 16 residues. CDR3 in amino acids: CASSPDRGIYTGELFF. CDR3 nucleotide sequence: TGCGCCAGCAGCCCCGACAGGGGAATCTACACCGGGGAGCTGTTTTTT.

This clonotype was seen a handful of times. CDR3 region: CASSLPGREQYF. CDR3 coding DNA: TGCGCCAGCAGCCTGCCCGGGCGCGAGCAGTACTTC. The chain carries TRBV4-1 and TRBJ2-7, with unresolved D. Germline CDR1 is MGHRA and CDR2 is YSYEKL. This CDR3 spans 12 amino acids. Trimming stripped 4 bases from V and 6 bases from J, with 10 bases between.

This clonotype was counted ten times or more. This chain uses TRBV7-2 with TRBJ2-3, with TRBD2 as a possible D gene (6 bases). The CDR3 is 16 amino acids. CDR1 SGHTA and CDR2 FQGNSA come from the germline V gene. The V gene lost 2 bases and the J gene lost 5 bases, with 17 bases spanning the gap. CDR3 in amino acids: CASSLNFRGFKDTQYF. The CDR3 region has the DNA TGTGCCAGCAGCTTAAATTTCCGGGGGTTTAAAGATACGCAGTATTTT. Full variable domain (remainder filled in from reference TRBV7-2 and TRBJ2-3): GAGVSQSPSNKVTEKGKDVELRCDPISGHTALYWYRQSLGQGLEFLIYFQGNSAPDKSGLPSDRFSAERTGGSVSTLTIQRTQQEDSAVYLCASSLNFRGFKDTQYFGPGTRLTVL.

About this clonotype itself: With a much larger clone just one base away, this may be a read error. The chain joins TRBV2 to TRBJ1-6; TRBD1 is a possible D gene (6 bases). V lost 11 bases and J 2 bases, leaving 13 bases between the germline ends. In germline, CDR1 is SNHLY, CDR2 FYNNEI. This CDR3 contains 14 residues. CDR3 amino acids: CAATDSPYNSPLHF. DNA of the CDR3: TGTGCCGCCACGGACAGCCCCTATAATTCACCCCTCCACTTT.

This clonotype appeared many times. The chain recombines TRBV20-1 with TRBJ2-3, with 13 positions matching TRBD2. This CDR3 contains 16 residues. V lost 0 bases, J lost 6 bases, and 6 bases stayed unmatched. Germline CDR1 reads DFQATT; CDR2 reads SNEGSKA (reference sequence). CDR3 sequence: CSARDEGLAGRDTQYF. The CDR3 coding sequence is TGCAGTGCTAGAGATGAGGGACTAGCGGGGCGGGATACGCAGTATTTT.